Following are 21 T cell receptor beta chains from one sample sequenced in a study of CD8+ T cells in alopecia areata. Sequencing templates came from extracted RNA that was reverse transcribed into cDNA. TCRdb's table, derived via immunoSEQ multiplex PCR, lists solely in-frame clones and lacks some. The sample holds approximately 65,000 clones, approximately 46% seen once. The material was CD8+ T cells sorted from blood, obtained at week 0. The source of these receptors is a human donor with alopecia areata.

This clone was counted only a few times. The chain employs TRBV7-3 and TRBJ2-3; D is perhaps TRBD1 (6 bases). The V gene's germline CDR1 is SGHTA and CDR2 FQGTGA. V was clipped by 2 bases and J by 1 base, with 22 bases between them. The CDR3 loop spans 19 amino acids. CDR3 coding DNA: TGTGCCAGCAGCTTAGGGGGCTATCTGGAAGAGTCGGGCACAGATACGCAGTATTTT. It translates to CASSLGGYLEESGTDTQYF.

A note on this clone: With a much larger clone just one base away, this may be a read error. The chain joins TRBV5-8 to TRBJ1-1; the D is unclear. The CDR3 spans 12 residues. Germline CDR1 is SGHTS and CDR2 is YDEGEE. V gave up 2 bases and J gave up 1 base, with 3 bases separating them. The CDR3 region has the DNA TGTGCCAGCAGCTTTCGGAACACTGAAGCTTTCTTT. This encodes CASSFRNTEAFF. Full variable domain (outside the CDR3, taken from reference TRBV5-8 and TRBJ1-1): EAGVTQSPTHLIKTRGQQATLRCSPISGHTSVYWYQQALGLGLQFLLWYDEGEERNRGNFPPRFSGRQFPNYSSELNVNALELEDSALYLCASSFRNTEAFFGQGTRLTVV.

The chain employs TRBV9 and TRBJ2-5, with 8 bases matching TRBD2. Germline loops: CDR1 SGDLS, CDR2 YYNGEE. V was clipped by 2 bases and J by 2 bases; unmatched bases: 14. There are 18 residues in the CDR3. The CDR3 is CASSVRSRAGENQETQYF. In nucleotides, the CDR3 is TGTGCCAGCAGCGTCAGATCTCGAGCGGGAGAAAATCAAGAGACCCAGTACTTC. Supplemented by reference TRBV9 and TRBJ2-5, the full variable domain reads DSGVTQTPKHLITATGQRVTLRCSPRSGDLSVYWYQQSLDQGLQFLIQYYNGEERAKGNILERFSAQQFPDLHSELNLSSLELGDSALYFCASSVRSRAGENQETQYFGPGTRLLVL.

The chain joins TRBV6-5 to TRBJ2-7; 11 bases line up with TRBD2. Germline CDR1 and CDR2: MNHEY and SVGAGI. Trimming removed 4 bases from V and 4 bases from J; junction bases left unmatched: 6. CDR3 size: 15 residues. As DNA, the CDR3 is TGTGCCAGCAGTTTAGGAACTAGCGGGAGATACGAGCAGTACTTC. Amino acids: CASSLGTSGRYEQYF.

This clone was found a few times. This chain's CDR3 is CASSLLGSSSYEQYF. The CDR3 bases are TGTGCCAGCAGCTTACTAGGGTCGAGCTCCTACGAGCAGTACTTC. The V call is TRBV7-2, the J call TRBJ2-7; D ambiguous. Trimming took 2 bases from V and 0 from J, leaving 11 bases between them. This CDR3 spans 15 amino acids. Per germline, CDR1 SGHTA and CDR2 FQGNSA.

In DNA form, the CDR3 reads TGCAGCGTTGAAGATAGGGACACCTACAATGAGCAGTTCTTC. The encoded protein is CSVEDRDTYNEQFF. The rearrangement joins TRBV29-1 to TRBJ2-1, with a possible D match to TRBD1 (6 bases). V was clipped by 0 bases and J by 2 bases, with 8 bases between them. The germline CDR1 and CDR2 sequences are SQVTM and ANQGSEA. The CDR3 totals 14 residues.

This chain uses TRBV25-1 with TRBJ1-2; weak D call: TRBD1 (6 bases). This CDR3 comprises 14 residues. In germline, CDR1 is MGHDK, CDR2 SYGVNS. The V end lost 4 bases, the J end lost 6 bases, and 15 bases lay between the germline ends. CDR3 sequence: CASSAQGIQDGYTF. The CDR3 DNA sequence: TGTGCCAGCAGTGCTCAGGGGATTCAGGATGGCTACACCTTC.

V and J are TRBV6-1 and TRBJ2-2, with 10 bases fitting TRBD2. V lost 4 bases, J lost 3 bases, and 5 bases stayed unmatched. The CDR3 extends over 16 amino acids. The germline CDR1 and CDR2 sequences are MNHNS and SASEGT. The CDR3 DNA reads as TGTGCCAGCAGTGCCCTAGCGGGAGATGACACCGGGGAGCTGTTTTTT. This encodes CASSALAGDDTGELFF.

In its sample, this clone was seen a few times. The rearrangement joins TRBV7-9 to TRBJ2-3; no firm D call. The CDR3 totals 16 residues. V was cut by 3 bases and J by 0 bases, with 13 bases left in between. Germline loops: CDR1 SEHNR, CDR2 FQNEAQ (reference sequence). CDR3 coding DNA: TGTGCCAGCAGCTTGGTTGTTTTCGACAGCACAGATACGCAGTATTTT. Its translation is CASSLVVFDSTDTQYF.

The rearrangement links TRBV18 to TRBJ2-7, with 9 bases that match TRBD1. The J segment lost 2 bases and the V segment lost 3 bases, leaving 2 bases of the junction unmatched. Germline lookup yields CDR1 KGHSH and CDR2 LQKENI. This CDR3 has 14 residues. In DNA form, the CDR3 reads TGTGCCAGCTCACCCTACAGGGGGCCCTACGAGCAGTACTTC. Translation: CASSPYRGPYEQYF. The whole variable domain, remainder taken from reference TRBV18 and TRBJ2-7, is NAGVMQNPRHLVRRRGQEARLRCSPMKGHSHVYWYRQLPEEGLKFMVYLQKENIIDESGMPKERFSAEFPKEGPSILRIQQVVRGDSAAYFCASSPYRGPYEQYFGPGTRLTVT.

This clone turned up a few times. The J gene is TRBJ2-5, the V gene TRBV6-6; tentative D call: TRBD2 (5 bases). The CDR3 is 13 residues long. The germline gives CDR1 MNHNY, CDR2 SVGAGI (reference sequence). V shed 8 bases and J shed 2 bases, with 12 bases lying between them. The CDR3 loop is CASATREQETQYF. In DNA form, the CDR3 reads TGTGCCAGCGCTACTAGGGAACAAGAGACCCAGTACTTC.

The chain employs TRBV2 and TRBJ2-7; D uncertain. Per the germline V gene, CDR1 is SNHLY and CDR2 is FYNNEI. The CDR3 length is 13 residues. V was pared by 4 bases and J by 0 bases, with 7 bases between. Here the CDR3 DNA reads TGTGCCAGCAGTGGGGGTTCCTCCTACGAGCAGTACTTC. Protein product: CASSGGSSYEQYF.

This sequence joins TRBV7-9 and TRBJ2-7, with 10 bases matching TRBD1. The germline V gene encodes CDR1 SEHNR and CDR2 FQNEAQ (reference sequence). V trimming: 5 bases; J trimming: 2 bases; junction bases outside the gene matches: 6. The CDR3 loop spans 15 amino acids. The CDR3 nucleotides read TGTGCCAGCAGCCCCGGACAGGGGGATCCCTACGAGCAGTACTTC. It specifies CASSPGQGDPYEQYF.

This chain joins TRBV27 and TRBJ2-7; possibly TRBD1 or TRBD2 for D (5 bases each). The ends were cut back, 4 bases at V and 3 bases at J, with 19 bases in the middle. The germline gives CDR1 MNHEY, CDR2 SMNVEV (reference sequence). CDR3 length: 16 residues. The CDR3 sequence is CASSYGALGDYYEQYF. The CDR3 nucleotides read TGTGCCAGCAGTTACGGGGCATTGGGAGACTACTACGAGCAGTACTTC.

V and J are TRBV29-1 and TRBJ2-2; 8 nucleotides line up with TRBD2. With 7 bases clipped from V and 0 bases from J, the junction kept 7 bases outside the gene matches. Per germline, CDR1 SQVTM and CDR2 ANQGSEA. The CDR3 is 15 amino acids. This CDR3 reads CSAEPGGANTGELFF. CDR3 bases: TGCAGCGCCGAACCGGGGGGGGCGAACACCGGGGAGCTGTTTTTT.

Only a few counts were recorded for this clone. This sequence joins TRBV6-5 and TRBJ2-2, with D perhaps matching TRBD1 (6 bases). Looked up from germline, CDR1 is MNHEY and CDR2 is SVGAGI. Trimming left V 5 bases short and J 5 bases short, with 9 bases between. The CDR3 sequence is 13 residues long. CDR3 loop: CASSNRVTGELFF. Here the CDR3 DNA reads TGTGCCAGCAGTAACAGGGTTACCGGGGAGCTGTTTTTT.

The CDR3 here is CASSYRGGAGQPQHF. The CDR3, as DNA: TGTGCCAGCAGTTACCGCGGGGGGGCCGGTCAGCCCCAGCATTTT. The chain joins TRBV6-6 to TRBJ1-5, with a weak D call TRBD1 (6 bases). Germline assignment: CDR1 MNHNY and CDR2 SVGAGI (reference sequence). This CDR3 contains 15 residues. Between the trimmed V and J ends, which lost 2 bases and 6 bases, there was a span of 14 bases.

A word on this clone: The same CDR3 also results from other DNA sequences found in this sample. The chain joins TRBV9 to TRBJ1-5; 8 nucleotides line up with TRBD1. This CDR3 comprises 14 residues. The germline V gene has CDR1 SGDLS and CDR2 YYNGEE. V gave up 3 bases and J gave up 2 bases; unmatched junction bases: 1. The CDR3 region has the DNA TGTGCCAGCAGCGCGGGACAGGGCAATCAGCCCCAGCATTTT. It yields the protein CASSAGQGNQPQHF.

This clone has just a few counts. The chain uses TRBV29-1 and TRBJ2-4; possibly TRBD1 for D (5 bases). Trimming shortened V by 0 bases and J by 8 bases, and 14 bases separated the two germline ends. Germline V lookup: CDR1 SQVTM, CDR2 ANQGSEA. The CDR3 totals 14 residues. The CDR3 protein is CSVEDLGAMDIQYF. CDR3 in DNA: TGCAGCGTTGAAGATCTTGGGGCAATGGACATTCAGTACTTC.

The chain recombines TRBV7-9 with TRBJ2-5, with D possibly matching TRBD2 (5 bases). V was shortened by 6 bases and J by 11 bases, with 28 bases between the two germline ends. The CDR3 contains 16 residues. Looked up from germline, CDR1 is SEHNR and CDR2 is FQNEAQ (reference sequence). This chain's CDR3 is CASRLSFGSASREQYF. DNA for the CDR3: TGTGCCAGCAGGTTGTCTTTCGGTAGCGCGTCTAGGGAGCAGTACTTC.

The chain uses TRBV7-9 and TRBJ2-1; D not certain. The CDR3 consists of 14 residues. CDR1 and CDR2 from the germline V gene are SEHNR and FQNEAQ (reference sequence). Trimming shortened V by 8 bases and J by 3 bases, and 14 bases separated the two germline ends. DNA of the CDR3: TGTGCCAGCTCGGACCCCGGACGCTACAATGAGCAGTTCTTC. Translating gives CASSDPGRYNEQFF.